These 13 T cell receptor beta chains share one sample of origin, sequenced in a study of shared clonotypes between healthy human individuals. Assay: immunoSEQ multiplex PCR; the TCRdb copy retains only in-frame clones and omits some. The sample contains about 2.4 million clones, 90% to 95% of which appear only once. Sequencing was carried out using naive CD4+ T cells sorted from blood. Specified subset: CD45RA+ positively selected. These TCRs come from a man between 18 and 35 years old in good health.

The V call is TRBV6-1, the J call TRBJ1-2; 7 bases fit TRBD1. V trimming: 5 bases; J trimming: 7 bases; junction bases outside the gene matches: 7. CDR1 is MNHNS and CDR2 is SASEGT in the germline V gene. This CDR3 is 13 amino acids long. DNA of the CDR3: TGTGCCAGCAGTCCACAGGGGTTAGGTGGCTACACCTTC. This encodes CASSPQGLGGYTF.

The chain uses TRBV6-6 and TRBJ2-2; TRBD2 aligns across 8 bases. The CDR3 spans 16 residues. Germline CDR1 and CDR2: MNHNY and SVGAGI (reference sequence). V was pared by 7 bases and J by 3 bases, with 10 bases of the junction left unmatched. The CDR3 DNA follows: TGTGCCAGCATCTCCGGGGGGGCCCCGGACACCGGGGAGCTGTTTTTT. Translated, it gives CASISGGAPDTGELFF.

The chain combines TRBV7-2 with TRBJ1-6, with D unclear. This CDR3 comprises 15 residues. Germline lookup yields CDR1 SGHTA and CDR2 FQGNSA. Trimming shortened V by 5 bases and J by 7 bases, and 15 bases separated the two germline ends. The CDR3 DNA sequence: TGTGCCAGCAGCCCCTCCCCGGGGATAAATTCACCCCTCCACTTT. Translation: CASSPSPGINSPLHF.

The rearrangement links TRBV6-4 to TRBJ1-6, with D unresolved. V was trimmed by 0 bases and J by 7 bases, leaving 10 bases between them. Per germline, CDR1 MRHNA and CDR2 SNTAGT. This CDR3 comprises 15 residues. The CDR3 DNA is TGTGCCAGCAGTGACTCGGGCGGTAAGAATTCACCCCTCCACTTT. Its translation: CASSDSGGKNSPLHF.

This clone was seen once. This chain joins TRBV5-6 and TRBJ2-3, with no clear D. V lost 1 base, J lost 0 bases, and 6 bases lay in between. CDR3 length: 14 residues. Germline lookup yields CDR1 SGHDT and CDR2 YYEEEE. The CDR3 loop is CASSLLPSTDTQYF. The CDR3 DNA reads as TGTGCCAGCAGCTTGCTCCCCAGCACAGATACGCAGTATTTT. Using reference TRBV5-6 and TRBJ2-3 for the parts outside the CDR3, the full variable domain is DAGVTQSPTHLIKTRGQQVTLRCSPKSGHDTVSWYQQALGQGPQFIFQYYEEEERQRGNFPDRFSGHQFPNYSSELNVNALLLGDSALYLCASSLLPSTDTQYFGPGTRLTVL.

The chain couples TRBV9 to TRBJ2-7, with a possible D match to TRBD2 (5 bases). Trimming removed 4 bases at V and 2 bases at J, with 13 bases between. The germline gives CDR1 SGDLS, CDR2 YYNGEE. The CDR3 has 14 residues. The CDR3, as DNA: TGTGCCAGCAGCCCCCAGCGGAAACCCTACGAGCAGTACTTC. It specifies CASSPQRKPYEQYF.

The genes are TRBV18 and TRBJ1-1; tentative D call: TRBD1 (5 bases). Deletions cut 2 bases from V and 4 bases from J, with 11 bases between. CDR1 KGHSH and CDR2 LQKENI come from the germline V gene. CDR3 length: 14 residues. CDR3 sequence reads: CASSPVGVFTEAFF. The CDR3 DNA reads as TGTGCCAGCTCACCAGTAGGGGTCTTCACTGAAGCTTTCTTT. The variable domain in full, with the rest retrieved from reference TRBV18 and TRBJ1-1, is NAGVMQNPRHLVRRRGQEARLRCSPMKGHSHVYWYRQLPEEGLKFMVYLQKENIIDESGMPKERFSAEFPKEGPSILRIQQVVRGDSAAYFCASSPVGVFTEAFFGQGTRLTVV.

This chain joins TRBV5-6 and TRBJ1-1; D ambiguous. CDR1 and CDR2 (germline): SGHDT, YYEEEE. The CDR3 extends over 16 amino acids. Between the trimmed V and J ends, which lost 0 bases and 3 bases, there was a span of 15 bases. The CDR3 region has the DNA TGTGCCAGCAGCTTGGTAGGCTATGGGGAGGACACTGAAGCTTTCTTT. Encoded protein: CASSLVGYGEDTEAFF.

The V gene is TRBV30, the J gene TRBJ2-1; possibly TRBD2 for D (5 bases). The CDR3 is made up of 12 amino acids. Germline values: CDR1 GTSNPN, CDR2 SVGIG (reference sequence). Trimming pared 4 bases from V and 5 bases from J, leaving 9 bases between. CDR3 protein: CAWNQEDNEQFF. CDR3 in DNA: TGTGCCTGGAATCAGGAGGACAATGAGCAGTTCTTC.

The J gene is TRBJ2-7, the V gene TRBV30, with D perhaps matching TRBD1 (6 bases). V was trimmed by 3 bases and J by 2 bases, leaving 11 bases between them. Per the germline V gene, CDR1 is GTSNPN and CDR2 is SVGIG (reference sequence). There are 13 residues in the CDR3. The CDR3 DNA reads as TGTGCCTGGAGAAAACAGGGACCCTACGAGCAGTACTTC. Amino acids: CAWRKQGPYEQYF.

The chain links TRBV7-2 to TRBJ2-7; D ambiguous. The CDR3 has 11 amino acids. V was pared by 1 base and J by 10 bases, with 8 bases between. The germline V gene encodes CDR1 SGHTA and CDR2 FQGNSA. The chain's CDR3 is CASSLVGDQYF. Written as DNA, the CDR3 is TGTGCCAGCAGCTTAGTTGGAGATCAGTACTTC.

The V call is TRBV9, the J call TRBJ1-3; the D is unclear. The CDR3 spans 14 residues. Germline CDR1 reads SGDLS; CDR2 reads YYNGEE. Trimming took 0 bases from V and 3 from J, leaving 7 bases between them. CDR3 nucleotide sequence: TGTGCCAGCAGCGTAGAAGAGGGTGGAAACACCATATATTTT. Protein product: CASSVEEGGNTIYF.

V and J are TRBV10-3 and TRBJ1-2; 9 bases agree with TRBD1. The CDR3 runs to 14 residues. V lost 3 bases to trimming and J lost 8 bases; unmatched junction nucleotides: 7. Germline V gives CDR1 ENHRY, CDR2 SYGVKD. The CDR3 loop reads CAISDLRDREGYTF. In DNA, the CDR3 is TGTGCCATCAGTGATCTCCGGGACAGGGAAGGCTACACCTTC.